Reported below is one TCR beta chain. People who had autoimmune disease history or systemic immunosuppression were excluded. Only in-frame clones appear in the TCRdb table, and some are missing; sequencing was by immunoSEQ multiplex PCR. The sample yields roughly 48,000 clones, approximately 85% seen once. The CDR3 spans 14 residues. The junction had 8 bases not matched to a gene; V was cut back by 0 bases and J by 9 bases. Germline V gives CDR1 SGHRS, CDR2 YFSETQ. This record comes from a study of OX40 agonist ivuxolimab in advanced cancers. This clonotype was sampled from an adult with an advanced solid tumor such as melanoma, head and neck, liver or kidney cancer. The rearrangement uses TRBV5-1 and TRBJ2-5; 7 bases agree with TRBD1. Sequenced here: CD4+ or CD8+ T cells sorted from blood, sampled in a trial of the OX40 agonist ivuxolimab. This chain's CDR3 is CASSLGQGEGAQYF. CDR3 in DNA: TGCGCCAGCAGCTTGGGGCAGGGGGAAGGGGCCCAGTACTTC.